Below, 24 T cell receptor beta chains from the same sample are listed, as sequenced in a study of blood T cell repertoires in COVID-19. Sequencing used immunoSEQ multiplex PCR; TCRdb keeps in-frame clones, though not all of them. The table includes 200,000 to 300,000 clones, roughly nine tenths detected once. Sequencing was carried out using peripheral blood. The receptors were sampled from a man aged 55 to 70 who had recovered from COVID-19.

Written as DNA, the CDR3 is TGTGCCAGCAGCGTTCAGGACAGATCCTACAACAATGAGCAGTTCTTC. This encodes CASSVQDRSYNNEQFF. The V call is TRBV4-2, the J call TRBJ2-1, with a tentative D call TRBD1 (6 bases). The V end lost 5 bases, the J end lost 5 bases, and 19 bases lay between the germline ends. The germline V gene encodes CDR1 LGHNA and CDR2 YNFKEQ. This CDR3 has 16 amino acids.

The V and J genes are TRBV5-1 and TRBJ1-4; tentative D call: TRBD1 (5 bases). Trimming left V 5 bases short and J 5 bases short, with 19 bases between. The CDR3 covers 16 residues. Germline CDR1 reads SGHRS; CDR2 reads YFSETQ. CDR3 coding DNA: TGCGCCAGCAGACAGACTAGGGGTGCCCGCAATGAAAAACTGTTTTTT. It translates to CASRQTRGARNEKLFF.

The chain joins TRBV5-6 to TRBJ2-7; 8 positions match TRBD1. With 3 bases clipped from V and 3 bases from J, the junction kept 5 bases outside the gene matches. CDR1 and CDR2 from the germline V gene are SGHDT and YYEEEE. CDR3 length: 14 amino acids. In DNA form, the CDR3 reads TGTGCCAGCAGCTCGTCAGGGGGCGACTACGAGCAGTACTTC. Translating gives CASSSSGGDYEQYF.

The chain recombines TRBV7-9 with TRBJ2-7; D is possibly TRBD1 (6 bases). Germline V gene sequence: CDR1 SEHNR, CDR2 FQNEAQ (reference sequence). CDR3 length: 12 amino acids. V was pared by 5 bases and J by 7 bases, with 12 bases between. The DNA of the CDR3 is TGTGCCAGCAGCCCTGGACAGTCAGAGCAGTACTTC. It codes for CASSPGQSEQYF. Full variable domain (missing parts from reference TRBV7-9 and TRBJ2-7): DTGVSQNPRHKITKRGQNVTFRCDPISEHNRLYWYRQTLGQGPEFLTYFQNEAQLEKSRLLSDRFSAERPKGSFSTLEIQRTEQGDSAMYLCASSPGQSEQYFGPGTRLTVT.

The chain recombines TRBV7-2 with TRBJ1-4, with D unresolved. Germline CDR1 is SGHTA and CDR2 is FQGNSA. There are 13 residues in the CDR3. The V end lost 4 bases, the J end lost 7 bases, and 10 bases lay between the germline ends. In DNA form, the CDR3 reads TGTGCCAGCAGCTCCTACCTGGTTGAAAAACTGTTTTTT. Translated, it gives CASSSYLVEKLFF.

V usage is TRBV11-3 and J usage is TRBJ2-1; unclear D gene. There are 13 residues in the CDR3. V shed 0 bases and J shed 5 bases, with 5 bases lying between them. The germline V gene encodes CDR1 SGHNT and CDR2 YENEEA. CDR3 nucleotides: TGTGCCAGCAGCTTAGAACAAGACAATGAGCAGTTCTTC. Translating gives CASSLEQDNEQFF.

This clone was counted a single time. The J gene is TRBJ2-7, the V gene TRBV19; weak D call: TRBD1 (5 bases). V lost 3 bases and J lost 3, with 9 bases in between. Germline CDR1 LNHDA, CDR2 SQIVND (reference sequence). The CDR3 sequence is 13 residues long. The CDR3 here is CASSMTANYEQYF. The CDR3 nucleotides read TGTGCCAGTAGTATGACAGCCAACTACGAGCAGTACTTC.

This chain connects TRBV7-8 to TRBJ2-2; no definite D call. The CDR3 extends over 16 amino acids. V was cut by 0 bases and J by 4 bases, with 12 bases left in between. Germline CDR1 is SGHVS and CDR2 is FQNEAQ. CDR3 bases: TGTGCCAGCAGCTTAGCGAAGGCAGGTGGCACCGGGGAGCTGTTTTTT. It is translated as CASSLAKAGGTGELFF. Based on the CDR3 plus reference TRBV7-8 and TRBJ2-2, the full variable domain is GAGVSQSPRYKVAKRGQDVALRCDPISGHVSLFWYQQALGQGPEFLTYFQNEAQLDKSGLPSDRFFAERPEGSVSTLKIQRTQQEDSAVYLCASSLAKAGGTGELFFGEGSRLTVL.

V usage is TRBV7-3 and J usage is TRBJ2-1, with 12 nucleotides matching TRBD2. The CDR3 covers 13 residues. V lost 2 bases and J lost 14; bases outside the gene matches: 4. Germline values: CDR1 SGHTA, CDR2 FQGTGA. The CDR3 nucleotides read TGTGCCAGCAGCTTAGCTAGCGGGGGGGCCGAGTTCTTC. Its protein product is CASSLASGGAEFF.

V usage is TRBV7-2 and J usage is TRBJ2-5, with 7 bases lining up with TRBD2. Germline V gene data show CDR1 as SGHTA and CDR2 as FQGNSA. The CDR3 is 15 amino acids. V shed 4 bases and J 2 bases; nucleotides not matched to a gene: 7. CDR3: CASSSQRGPQETQYF. The CDR3 region has the DNA TGTGCCAGCAGCTCCCAGCGGGGCCCTCAAGAGACCCAGTACTTC.

V and J are TRBV4-2 and TRBJ2-1, with D maybe TRBD2 (5 bases). Trimming took off 1 base at V and 7 bases at J, with 17 bases between the two ends. CDR1 is LGHNA and CDR2 is YNFKEQ in the germline V gene. The CDR3 length is 16 residues. The CDR3 spells CASSQGREGSRNEQFF. The CDR3 DNA reads as TGTGCCAGCAGCCAAGGTAGGGAAGGGAGCCGAAATGAGCAGTTCTTC.

The chain carries TRBV7-6 and TRBJ1-1; 8 nucleotides line up with TRBD1. V lost 1 base and J lost 11; bases outside the gene matches: 12. The CDR3 sequence is 15 residues long. Germline assignment: CDR1 SGHVS and CDR2 FNYEAQ. The CDR3 DNA is TGTGCCAGCAGCTTAGAGGTTGGCCAGGGGGCGCGGGCTTTCTTT. Its translation is CASSLEVGQGARAFF. The full variable domain, in which reference TRBV7-6 and TRBJ1-1 provide the parts outside the CDR3, is GAGVSQSPRYKVTKRGQDVALRCDPISGHVSLYWYRQALGQGPEFLTYFNYEAQQDKSGLPNDRFSAERPEGSISTLTIQRTEQRDSAMYRCASSLEVGQGARAFFGQGTRLTVV.

This clone was detected once. The CDR3 DNA is TGTGCCAGCCGGGACTCGAACACCGGGGAGCTGTTTTTT. Translation: CASRDSNTGELFF. The genes are TRBV25-1 and TRBJ2-2, with D maybe TRBD2 (6 bases). V was shortened by 8 bases and J by 0 bases, with 7 bases between the two germline ends. The CDR3 has 13 residues. Germline V CDR1 and CDR2: MGHDK, SYGVNS. Based on the CDR3 plus reference TRBV25-1 and TRBJ2-2, the full variable domain is EADIYQTPRYLVIGTGKKITLECSQTMGHDKMYWYQQDPGMELHLIHYSYGVNSTEKGDLSSESTVSRIRTEHFPLTLESARPSHTSQYLCASRDSNTGELFFGEGSRLTVL.

This clone was detected once. CDR3 region: CASSLSGGEDQPQHF. Written as DNA, the CDR3 is TGTGCCAGCAGCTTATCAGGGGGCGAAGATCAGCCCCAGCATTTT. The chain recombines TRBV7-2 with TRBJ1-5, with TRBD1 identical over 8 bases. V was clipped by 2 bases and J by 5 bases; unmatched bases: 5. The length of the CDR3 is 15 residues. Germline V lookup: CDR1 SGHTA, CDR2 FQGNSA.

The chain has TRBV18 and TRBJ1-2; TRBD1 aligns across 7 bases. Germline CDR1 reads KGHSH; CDR2 reads LQKENI. The CDR3 is made up of 13 amino acids. Germline trimming cut 2 bases from V and 4 bases from J; bases unmatched to any gene: 1. The CDR3 reads CASSPKGAYGYTF. CDR3 DNA: TGTGCCAGCTCACCAAAGGGGGCCTATGGCTACACCTTC.

This sequence joins TRBV5-1 and TRBJ1-1; D perhaps matches TRBD1 (5 bases). Trimming took off 0 bases at V and 4 bases at J, with 13 bases between the two ends. CDR3 size: 15 residues. The germline V gene has CDR1 SGHRS and CDR2 YFSETQ. The CDR3 nucleotides are TGCGCCAGCAGCTTGGCGGGGGGTTTGAGCACTGAAGCTTTCTTT. Its protein product is CASSLAGGLSTEAFF.

The J gene is TRBJ1-2, the V gene TRBV15; no definite D call. The CDR3 spans 15 residues. From germline, CDR1 is LNHNV and CDR2 YYDKDF (reference sequence). Deletions cut 4 bases from V and 4 bases from J, with 16 bases between. The CDR3 region is CATSTLDGVIYGYTF. For the CDR3, the DNA is TGTGCCACCAGCACCCTCGACGGAGTGATCTATGGCTACACCTTC.

The rearrangement links TRBV25-1 to TRBJ1-1; the D gene is possibly TRBD1 (5 bases). The CDR3 length is 13 residues. V was trimmed by 1 base and J by 8 bases, leaving 11 bases between them. Per germline, CDR1 MGHDK and CDR2 SYGVNS. The CDR3 sequence: CASSEFRVGEAFF. The CDR3, as DNA: TGTGCCAGCAGTGAATTCAGGGTAGGGGAAGCTTTCTTT.

This chain connects TRBV30 to TRBJ1-2; possibly TRBD1 for D (5 bases). Germline V lookup: CDR1 GTSNPN, CDR2 SVGIG (reference sequence). The CDR3 loop spans 15 amino acids. Trimming shortened V by 1 base and J by 4 bases, and 16 bases separated the two germline ends. The CDR3 reads CAWSGGRTSVYGYTF. CDR3 nucleotide sequence: TGTGCCTGGAGTGGGGGCCGAACCTCTGTCTATGGCTACACCTTC.

This clone occurred a few times. The chain joins TRBV5-1 to TRBJ1-4; 8 bases are a match to TRBD1. Germline CDR1 and CDR2: SGHRS and YFSETQ. V lost 4 bases, J lost 8 bases, and 10 bases stayed unmatched. This CDR3 comprises 15 residues. The CDR3 nucleotides are TGCGCCAGCAGCGGTCCCCGGACAGGGCACGAAAAACTGTTTTTT. It specifies CASSGPRTGHEKLFF.

In its sample, this clone was seen once. The chain couples TRBV4-2 to TRBJ1-6; 10 positions agree with TRBD1. The CDR3 has 16 residues. The V and J ends lost 0 bases and 7 bases, in that order; junction bases with no gene match: 3. From germline, CDR1 is LGHNA and CDR2 YNFKEQ. The CDR3 sequence: CASSQEPTGGNSPLHF. The CDR3 DNA sequence: TGTGCCAGCAGCCAAGAGCCGACAGGGGGCAATTCACCCCTCCACTTT.

This sequence joins TRBV6-5 and TRBJ1-2; perhaps TRBD1 as D (6 bases). The germline gives CDR1 MNHEY, CDR2 SVGAGI. Trimming removed 7 bases from V and 4 bases from J, with 13 bases in between. The CDR3 extends over 13 amino acids. CDR3 in DNA: TGTGCCAGCACAGGGTTACAGGGCTATGGCTACACCTTC. This translates into CASTGLQGYGYTF.

The gene calls are TRBV4-1 and TRBJ2-5; 13 positions match TRBD2. CDR1 and CDR2 (germline): MGHRA, YSYEKL. Trimming took 1 base from V and 4 from J; bases not matched to a gene: 6. The CDR3 runs 17 residues. The CDR3 loop reads CASSQVGLAGAGETQYF. CDR3 nucleotides: TGCGCCAGCAGCCAAGTCGGACTAGCGGGGGCAGGAGAGACCCAGTACTTC.

The rearrangement links TRBV6-5 to TRBJ2-7; D may be TRBD1 (6 bases). CDR3 size: 15 residues. V was cut by 6 bases and J by 4 bases, with 19 bases left in between. Germline V gives CDR1 MNHEY, CDR2 SVGAGI. Written as DNA, the CDR3 is TGTGCCAGCAGCTCCAATCCAGGGGCGTGGTACGAGCAGTACTTC. This codes for CASSSNPGAWYEQYF.